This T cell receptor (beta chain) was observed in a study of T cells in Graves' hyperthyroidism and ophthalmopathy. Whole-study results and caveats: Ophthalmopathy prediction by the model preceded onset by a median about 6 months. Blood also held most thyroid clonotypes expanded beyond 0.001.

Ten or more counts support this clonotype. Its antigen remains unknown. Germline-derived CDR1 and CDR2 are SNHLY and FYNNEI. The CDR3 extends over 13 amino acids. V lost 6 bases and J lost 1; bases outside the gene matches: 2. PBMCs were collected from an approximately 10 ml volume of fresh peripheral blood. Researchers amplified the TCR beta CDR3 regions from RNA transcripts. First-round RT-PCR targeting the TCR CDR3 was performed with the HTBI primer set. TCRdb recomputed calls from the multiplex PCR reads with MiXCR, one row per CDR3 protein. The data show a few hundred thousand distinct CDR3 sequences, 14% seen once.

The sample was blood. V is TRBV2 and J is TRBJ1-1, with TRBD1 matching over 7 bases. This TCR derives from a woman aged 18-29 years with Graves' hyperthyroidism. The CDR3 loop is CASRGTANTEAFF. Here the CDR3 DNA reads TGTGCCAGCAGGGGGACAGCGAACACTGAAGCTTTCTTT.